This is a list of T cell receptor beta chains from one sample in a study of blood T cells in healthy people across ages. MiXCR, applied by TCRdb to the 5' RACE reads, yields one record per CDR3 protein. Of 800,000 to 1,000,000 distinct CDR3 sequences in the sample, around 49% are singletons; the top ten hold around 15%. Sequences were obtained from blood. The receptors originated from a young man in good health. Each CDR3 is given with its conserved first and last residue. The order of the fields is clone size, D gene, J gene, V gene, CDR3 DNA, CDR3 protein. A D gene is named only where the DNA matches it firmly. Rows give clone size only sometimes, using once, few, many, or a class for an expanded clone.

- - TRBJ1-2 TRBV2 TGTGCCAGCAGTGAAGGGACACCCGACTATGGCTACACCTTC CASSEGTPDYGYTF
- - TRBJ2-4 TRBV11-3 TGTGCCAGCAGCAGGGGGTCGTCGGCCAAAAACATTCAGTACTTC CASSRGSSAKNIQYF
many TRBD1 TRBJ2-7 TRBV29-1 TGCAGCGTATTCGCCCCGACAGGGAAGAGCGAGCAGTACTTC CSVFAPTGKSEQYF
- - TRBJ1-2 TRBV29-1 TGCAGCGTTGACCCGACAGAGCTGGAAGACTATGGCTACACCTTC CSVDPTELEDYGYTF
- TRBD1 TRBJ1-2 TRBV7-9 TGTGCCATAGGACAGGGACAGAGTTTCTATGGCTACACCTTC CAIGQGQSFYGYTF
- TRBD1 TRBJ1-2 TRBV6-2/TRBV6-3 TGTGCCAGCAGTTGGACAGGCTATGGCTACACCTTC CASSWTGYGYTF
few TRBD1 TRBJ2-6 TRBV29-1 TGCAGCGCTTTCCAGGGGACAGGCTCTGGGGCCAACGTCCTGACTTTC CSAFQGTGSGANVLTF
- - TRBJ2-3 TRBV7-2 TGTGCCAGCAACTTAGCCAGGGGCCTATCGACAGATACGCAGTATTTT CASNLARGLSTDTQYF
- TRBD2 TRBJ2-3 TRBV12-3/TRBV12-4 TGTGCCAGCAGTCCCCGGACTAGCGGGAGAGGGAGGAGCACAGATACGCAGTATTTT CASSPRTSGRGRSTDTQYF
- - TRBJ2-2 TRBV5-1 TGCGCCAGCAGCTCCGAGGACTACCTCGGGGAGCTGTTTTTT CASSSEDYLGELFF
- - TRBJ2-1 TRBV20-1 TGCAGTGCTACGGCGGGCCCGAGCTCCTACAATGAGCAGTTCTTC CSATAGPSSYNEQFF
- - TRBJ2-1 TRBV20-1 TGCAGTGCTTCAGTCGGGACACATAGGAATGAGCAGTTCTTC CSASVGTHRNEQFF
few - TRBJ2-7 TRBV7-9 TGTGCCAGCAGCACTCGTCGGACAGCTACGTCCGACGAGCAGTACTTC CASSTRRTATSDEQYF
- TRBD2 TRBJ2-7 TRBV6-2/TRBV6-3 TGTGCCAGCAGTTACCGCGGGGGACCAGGCCACGAGCAGTACTTC CASSYRGGPGHEQYF
- - TRBJ2-4 TRBV7-9 TGTGCCAGCAGCAAGGGACGGGAATCCTTCATTATTAGGAACACTCAGTACTTC CASSKGRESFIIRNTQYF
few TRBD2 TRBJ2-3 TRBV7-2 TGTGCCAGCAGCTTAGAACGGGGGGGGCAGTATTTT CASSLERGGQYF
few - TRBJ1-2 TRBV7-3 TGTGCCAGCAGCTTGAGGGAACCCCCGGGGGGCTACACCTTC CASSLREPPGGYTF
- - TRBJ2-1 TRBV28 TGTGCCAGCAGTTTTATCCCTGACCAGCTGGGGGAGCAGTTCTTC CASSFIPDQLGEQFF
- - TRBJ2-7 TRBV20-1 TGCAGTGCACTGGGACCCGCGGCCTACGAGCAGTACTTC CSALGPAAYEQYF
- - TRBJ2-7 TRBV5-6 TGTGCCAGCAGCTTCCCCGGGGAAGAGCAGTACTTC CASSFPGEEQYF
few TRBD1 TRBJ1-2 TRBV29-1 TGCAGCGTCTCCCTGGGACAGGGCTATGGCTACACCTTC CSVSLGQGYGYTF
few - TRBJ1-6 TRBV5-1 TGCGCCAGCAGCTTTATGGGGGTCGAATCACCCCTCCACTTT CASSFMGVESPLHF
- - TRBJ2-1 TRBV6-5 TGTGCCAACAGGCTCGACTACGCTCCCTACAATGAGCAGTTCTTC CANRLDYAPYNEQFF
- - TRBJ2-6 TRBV12-3/TRBV12-4 TGTGCCGGCTCTCTGGCCGGGGCCAACGTCCTGACTTTC CAGSLAGANVLTF
- - TRBJ1-2 TRBV2 TGTGCCAGCAGTGGGGGAGGGAAGGGACGAAAGAACTATGGCTACACCTTC CASSGGGKGRKNYGYTF
- - TRBJ2-7 TRBV6-2/TRBV6-3 TGTGCCAGCAGTTACCGAGGGCCCCCGGGCGAGCAGTACTTC CASSYRGPPGEQYF
- - TRBJ2-3 TRBV30 TGTGCCTGGAGTAACAGGTCCGCAGATACGCAGTATTTT CAWSNRSADTQYF